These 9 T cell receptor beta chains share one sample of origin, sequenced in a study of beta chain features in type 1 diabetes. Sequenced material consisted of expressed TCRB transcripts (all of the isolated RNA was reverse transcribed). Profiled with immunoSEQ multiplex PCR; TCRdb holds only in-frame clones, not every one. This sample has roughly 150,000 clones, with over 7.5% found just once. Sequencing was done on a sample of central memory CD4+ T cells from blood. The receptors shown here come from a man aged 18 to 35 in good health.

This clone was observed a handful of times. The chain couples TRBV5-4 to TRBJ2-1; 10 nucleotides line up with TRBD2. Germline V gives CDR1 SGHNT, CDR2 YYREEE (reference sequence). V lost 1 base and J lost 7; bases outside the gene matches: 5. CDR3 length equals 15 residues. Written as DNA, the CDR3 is TGTGCCAGCAGCTTGAGCGGGAGGGCTCAGAATGAGCAGTTCTTC. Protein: CASSLSGRAQNEQFF.

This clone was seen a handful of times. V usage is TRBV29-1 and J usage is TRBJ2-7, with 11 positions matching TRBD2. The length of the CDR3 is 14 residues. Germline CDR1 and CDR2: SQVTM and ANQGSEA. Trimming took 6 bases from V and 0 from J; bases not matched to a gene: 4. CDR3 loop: CSVAGTSGSYEQYF. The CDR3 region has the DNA TGCAGCGTGGCCGGGACTAGCGGCTCCTACGAGCAGTACTTC.

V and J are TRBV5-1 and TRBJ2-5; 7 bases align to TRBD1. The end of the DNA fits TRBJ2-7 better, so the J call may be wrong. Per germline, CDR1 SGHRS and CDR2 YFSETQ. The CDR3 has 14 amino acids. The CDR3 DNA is TGCGCCAGCAGCCCGGACAGGACGGTCTACGAGCAGTACTTC. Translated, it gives CASSPDRTVYEQYF.

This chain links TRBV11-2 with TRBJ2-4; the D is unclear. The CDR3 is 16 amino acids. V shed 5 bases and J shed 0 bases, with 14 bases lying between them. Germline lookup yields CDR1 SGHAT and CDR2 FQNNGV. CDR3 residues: CASSPTSILAKNIQYF. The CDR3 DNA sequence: TGTGCCAGCAGCCCCACTTCCATTCTAGCCAAAAACATTCAGTACTTC.

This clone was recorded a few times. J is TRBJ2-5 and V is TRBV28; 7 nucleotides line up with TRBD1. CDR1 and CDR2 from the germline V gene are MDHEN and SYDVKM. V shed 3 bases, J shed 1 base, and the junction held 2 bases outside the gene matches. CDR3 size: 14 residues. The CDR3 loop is CASSFAGGQETQYF. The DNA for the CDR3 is TGTGCCAGCAGTTTCGCAGGGGGCCAAGAGACCCAGTACTTC.

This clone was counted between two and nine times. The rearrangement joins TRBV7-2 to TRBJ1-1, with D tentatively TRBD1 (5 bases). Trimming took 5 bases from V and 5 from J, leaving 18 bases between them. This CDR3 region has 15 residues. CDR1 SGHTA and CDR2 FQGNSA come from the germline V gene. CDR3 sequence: CASSPAGKGLTEAFF. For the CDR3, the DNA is TGTGCCAGCAGCCCGGCCGGCAAGGGGCTTACTGAAGCTTTCTTT.

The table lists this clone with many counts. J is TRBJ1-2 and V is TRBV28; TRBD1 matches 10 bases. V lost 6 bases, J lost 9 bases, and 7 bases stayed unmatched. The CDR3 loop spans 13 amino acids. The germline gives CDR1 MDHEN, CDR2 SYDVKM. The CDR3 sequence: CASSRDRGRSYTF. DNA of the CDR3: TGTGCCAGCAGCCGGGACAGGGGCAGGAGCTACACCTTC.

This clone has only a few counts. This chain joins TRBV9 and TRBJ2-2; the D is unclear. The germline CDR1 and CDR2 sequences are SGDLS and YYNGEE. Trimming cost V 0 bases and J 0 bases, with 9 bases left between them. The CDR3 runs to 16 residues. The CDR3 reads CASSVAQFANTGELFF. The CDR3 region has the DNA TGTGCCAGCAGCGTAGCACAGTTCGCGAACACCGGGGAGCTGTTTTTT.

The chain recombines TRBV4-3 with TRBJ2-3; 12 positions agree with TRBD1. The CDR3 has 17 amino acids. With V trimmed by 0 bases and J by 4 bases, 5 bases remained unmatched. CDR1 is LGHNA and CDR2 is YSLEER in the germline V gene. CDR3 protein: CASSQESGTGGADTQYF. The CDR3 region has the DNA TGCGCCAGCAGCCAAGAATCAGGGACAGGGGGCGCAGATACGCAGTATTTT.